This TCR beta chain was documented in a study of shared clonotypes between healthy human individuals. The study's findings and limits: What naive subsets generally showed was a larger estimated richness than memory subsets showed. A handful of donors showed sharing of approximately 5% of naive CD4 clonotypes. Since donors were few, the genetic and exposure-history diversity represented was limited.

TCRdb's table, derived via immunoSEQ multiplex PCR, lists solely in-frame clones and lacks some. The sample gives under 350,000 clones, roughly 84% of which show up once; 15% to 20% is in the top ten. The count of this clone is one. Its target is unknown. Each donor was a Caucasian adult residing in Nashville, Tennessee. The germline gives CDR1 SGHAT, CDR2 FQNNGV. V was shortened by 3 bases and J by 0 bases, with 9 bases between the two germline ends. This CDR3 is built from 15 residues. The receptor was derived from a man aged 18 to 29 in good health. The J gene is TRBJ1-3, the V gene TRBV11-2; D uncertain. The sequenced material came from memory CD8+ T cells sorted from blood. Subset reported: CD45RO+ cells pooled with CCR7-negative TemRA cells. CDR3 loop: CASSFEVYSGNTIYF. Here the CDR3 DNA reads TGTGCCAGCAGCTTTGAGGTTTACTCTGGAAACACCATATATTTT.